This T cell receptor beta chain was recovered during a study of STAT5B mutations in CD4+ large granular lymphocyte leukemia. As for this clone: The junction differs from germline at one of its ends, possibly a read error.

Source study methods: The detection floor for productive clonotype frequency was 2.59 x 10-5. Sequenced by immunoSEQ multiplex PCR; TCRdb stores in-frame clones only, minus some. Clone size and V and J calls were adopted from that table, with D and trimming inferred from the DNA. The table has 31,000 or so clones, more than 65% seen once; the top ten hold under 2.5%. Sequencing input: CD4+ T cells from blood buffy coats. This TCR derives from a human donor in good health.

The CDR3 region is CASSPGGTQETQYF. CDR3 in DNA: TGTGCTAGCAGCCCAGGAGGGACTCAAGAGACCCAGTACTTC. The rearrangement links TRBV7-7 to TRBJ2-5; D perhaps matches TRBD2 (6 bases). The V gene's germline CDR1 is SSHAT and CDR2 FNYEAQ (reference sequence). This CDR3 spans 14 amino acids.